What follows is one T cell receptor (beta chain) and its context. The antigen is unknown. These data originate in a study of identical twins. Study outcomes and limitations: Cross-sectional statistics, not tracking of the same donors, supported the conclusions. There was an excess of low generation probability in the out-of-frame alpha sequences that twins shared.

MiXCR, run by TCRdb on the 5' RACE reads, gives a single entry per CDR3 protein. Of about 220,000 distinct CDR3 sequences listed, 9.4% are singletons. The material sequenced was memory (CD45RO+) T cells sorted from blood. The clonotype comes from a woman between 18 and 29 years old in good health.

The CDR3 here is CASSPPDFLGNQPQHF. The CDR3, as DNA: TGTGCCAGCAGCCCCCCGGACTTTTTGGGGAATCAGCCCCAGCATTTT. The chain links TRBV7-9 to TRBJ1-5; D is undetermined. The CDR3 length is 16 residues. Germline V lookup: CDR1 SEHNR, CDR2 FQNEAQ (reference sequence). The V end was cut by 5 bases, the J end by 4 bases, with 18 bases between.